This T cell receptor beta chain was captured by sequencing in a study of shared clonotypes between healthy human individuals. Comment on this clone: The antigen remains unidentified.

Germline V gene sequence: CDR1 KGHSH, CDR2 LQKENI. Trimming took 4 bases from V and 2 from J; bases not matched to a gene: 6. This CDR3 is 15 amino acids long. Healthy adults negative for HIV, lacking recent acute infections or vaccinations, served as donors. The study, taken as a whole, reports: Researchers sampled blood only, noting tissue repertoires likely differ.

The data were produced by immunoSEQ multiplex PCR, yet TCRdb's version contains in-frame clones alone and is incomplete. Of over 2 million clones in the sample, under 95% are singletons; the top ten hold around 0.38%. The chain is built from TRBV18 and TRBJ2-7, with 9 bases identical to TRBD1. Sequenced: naive CD4+ T cells from PBMCs. Subset of the sample: CD45RA+ positively selected. This receptor was obtained from a young man in good health. Some clones in this sample may be carry-over from other donors' samples. The CDR3 DNA reads as TGTGCCAGCTCACGACCGGGACAGGGTACCTACGAGCAGTACTTC. Amino acids: CASSRPGQGTYEQYF.